This T cell receptor (beta chain) was observed in a study of radiation and T cells in renal cell carcinoma (dated by TCRdb to about 2020). Looking at the study overall: The samples were obtained from a clinical trial, where primary renal cell carcinomas were treated with 15 Gy stereotactic body radiation therapy and then removed by nephrectomy 4 weeks afterward. A total of 53 samples underwent TCR beta sequencing, made up of approximately 26 tumors and roughly 27 peripheral blood samples. A total of approximately 4 million unique CDR3 nucleotide sequences, encoding 2,500,000 or so unique CDR3 amino acid sequences, were found across all 55 or so samples.

TCR beta libraries were generated from genomic DNA with the immunoSEQ kit, following the manufacturer's recommendations. For library preparation, a first multiplex PCR was performed with proprietary primers, followed by a second PCR in which unique barcodes were added, and bead cleanups were performed after each round. Each sample batch included a kit-provided positive control reaction and a negative control reaction. The final libraries underwent checking on an Agilent 4200 TapeStation D1000 ScreenTape, volumetric pooling, and quantification by qPCR. Sequencing was performed on an Illumina NextSeq500 using a MidOutput 150-cycle cartridge, with 156 Read1 cycles, 15 Index1 cycles, and the kit custom primers. The pooled library was loaded at around 1 pM, and approximately 20% PhiX control was spiked in. From the authors' description of their analysis: The vendor-processed data were analyzed in R, and a clonotype was defined as all T cells that share the same CDR3 nucleotide sequence. In the clone abundance analyses, frequencies were normalized to the 10,000 most abundant clones in each sample. Public T cell clones, which averaged fewer than five per sample, were removed prior to analysis. A difference in abundance of at least 32-fold between compartments was used to define tumor-enriched and baseline blood-enriched clonotypes. Clonotypes expanded or contracted between blood time points were identified with a beta-binomial differential abundance model. The Baroni-Urbani and Buser coefficient was used to measure tumor-blood repertoire similarity, and groups were compared with two-tailed Wilcoxon tests in R. In TCRdb, the immuneACCESS table is reduced to in-frame sequences with V and J assigned. These tables do not hold every clone; where another copy was compared, an unresolved V gene accounts for under half, and the others remain unexplained. Clone size and the V and J calls come from that table; the DNA yielded D and trimming. The sample table lists about 150,000 clones, roughly 89% of them with a count of one. The top ten constitute 13% of the sample.

V gives up 1 base and J gives up 13 bases, and the segment between their germline ends measures 11 bases. Via the germline V gene (reference sequence), CDR1 is SEHNR and CDR2 FQNEAQ. From the cysteine through the phenylalanine, the CDR3 covers 12 amino acids. Left in the record is the CDR3 DNA by itself, 36 bases read in frame from the first base. On this clone itself: No antigen is known for it. Qualities for individual bases were not recorded, and no much larger clone is one base off.

Broad study findings and their caveats: In blood, the top tumor clonotypes increased between baseline and 2 weeks post-radiation and then shrank by 4 weeks, which suggests that tumor-resident clones expanded only transiently. Blood repertoire dynamics were not followed beyond 4 weeks after treatment. Effects of radiation dose or scheduling on the TCR repertoire could not be addressed with the single-armed trial design. Because no pretreatment tumor biopsies were available, whether clonotypes were present in the tumor at baseline could not be determined.

The sample's time point, from its label and the paper: blood 2 weeks post-SBRT. The sample's treatment or condition label, in plain terms: 15 Gy SBRT to primary tumor, nephrectomy 4 weeks later. To follow tumor-enriched clonotypes, peripheral blood was collected serially from radiation-treated patients at baseline and again at 2 weeks and 4 weeks after SBRT. All patients had renal cell carcinoma with clear cell pathology. The QIAamp DNA Blood Mini Kit (Qiagen) was used to prepare genomic DNA for TCR sequencing. The analyses included just those samples that passed every quality control check. The chain uses TRBV7-9 and TRBJ2-1; the D gene lacks a confident call. Sequenced material: blood, taken from a patient whose treatment included radiotherapy and nephrectomy. The clonotype was recovered from a woman aged 45-65 years with renal cell carcinoma. The sequenced DNA is TGTGCCAGCAGCTTAGATGCATATGTTCAGTTCTTC. It encodes CASSLDAYVQFF.